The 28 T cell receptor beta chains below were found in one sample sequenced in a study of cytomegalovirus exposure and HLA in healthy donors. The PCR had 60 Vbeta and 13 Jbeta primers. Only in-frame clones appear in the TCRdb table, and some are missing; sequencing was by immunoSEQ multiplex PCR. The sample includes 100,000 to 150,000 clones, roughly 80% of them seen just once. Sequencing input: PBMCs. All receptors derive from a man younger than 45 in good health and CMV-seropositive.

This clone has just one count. CDR3 coding DNA: TGCGCCAGCAGCCAAGGCGGAGGACTAGCGGCGACAGATACGCAGTATTTT. It is translated as CASSQGGGLAATDTQYF. V gene TRBV4-3 combines with J gene TRBJ2-3, with TRBD2 identical over 10 bases. CDR1 is LGHNA, CDR2 YSLEER, per germline. There are 17 residues in the CDR3. The trim removed 1 base at V and 3 bases at J, leaving 7 bases unmatched.

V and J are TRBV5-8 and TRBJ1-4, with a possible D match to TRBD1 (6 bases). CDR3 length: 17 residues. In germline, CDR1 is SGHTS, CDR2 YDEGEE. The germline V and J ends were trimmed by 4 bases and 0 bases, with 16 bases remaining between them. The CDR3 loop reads CASSIGQGSATNEKLFF. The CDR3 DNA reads TGTGCCAGCAGCATTGGGCAGGGGTCGGCAACTAATGAAAAACTGTTTTTT.

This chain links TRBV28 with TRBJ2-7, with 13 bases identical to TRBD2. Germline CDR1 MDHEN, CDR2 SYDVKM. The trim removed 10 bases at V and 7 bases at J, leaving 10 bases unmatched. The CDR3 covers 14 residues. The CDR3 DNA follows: TGTGCCACCCGGACTAGCGGGAGTGTTTGGGAGCAGTACTTC. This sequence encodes CATRTSGSVWEQYF.

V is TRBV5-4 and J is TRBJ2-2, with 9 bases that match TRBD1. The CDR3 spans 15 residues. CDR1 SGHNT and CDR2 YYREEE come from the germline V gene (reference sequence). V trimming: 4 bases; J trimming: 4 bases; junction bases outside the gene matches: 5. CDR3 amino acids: CASSGQGQGTGELFF. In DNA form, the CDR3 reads TGTGCCAGCAGCGGGCAGGGACAGGGCACCGGGGAGCTGTTTTTT.

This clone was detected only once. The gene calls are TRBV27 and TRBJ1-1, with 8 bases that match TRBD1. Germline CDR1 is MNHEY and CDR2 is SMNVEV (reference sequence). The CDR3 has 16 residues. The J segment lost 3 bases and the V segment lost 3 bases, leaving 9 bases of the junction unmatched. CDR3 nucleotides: TGTGCCAGCAGTTTTGGTTCGGGACAGGTATACACTGAAGCTTTCTTT. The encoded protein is CASSFGSGQVYTEAFF.

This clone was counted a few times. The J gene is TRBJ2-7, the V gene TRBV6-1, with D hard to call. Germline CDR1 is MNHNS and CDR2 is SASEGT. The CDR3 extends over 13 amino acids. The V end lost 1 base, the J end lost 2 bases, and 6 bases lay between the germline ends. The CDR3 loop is CASSEVTTYEQYF. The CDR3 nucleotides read TGTGCCAGCAGTGAAGTCACTACCTACGAGCAGTACTTC.

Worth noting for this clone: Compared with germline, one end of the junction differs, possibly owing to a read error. CDR3 nucleotide sequence: TGTGCCAGCAGTTTATGGGGGACTAGCTCCAACGAGCAGTACTTC. Translated, it gives CASSLWGTSSNEQYF. V and J are TRBV27 and TRBJ2-7; TRBD2 aligns across 9 bases. Germline lookup yields CDR1 MNHEY and CDR2 SMNVEV (reference sequence). This CDR3 is 15 amino acids long.

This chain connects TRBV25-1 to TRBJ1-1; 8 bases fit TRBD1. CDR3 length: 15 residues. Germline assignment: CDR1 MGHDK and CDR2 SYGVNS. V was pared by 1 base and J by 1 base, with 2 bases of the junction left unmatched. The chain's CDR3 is CASSELGTGNTEAFF. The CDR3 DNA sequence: TGTGCCAGCAGTGAATTAGGGACAGGGAACACTGAAGCTTTCTTT.

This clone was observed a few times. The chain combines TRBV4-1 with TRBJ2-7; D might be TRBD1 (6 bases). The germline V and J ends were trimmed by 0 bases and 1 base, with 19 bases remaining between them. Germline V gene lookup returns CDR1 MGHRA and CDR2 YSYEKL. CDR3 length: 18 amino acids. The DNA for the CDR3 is TGCGCCAGCAGCCAAGAGGAGAATCGGGACACGAGATCCTACGAGCAGTACTTC. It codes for CASSQEENRDTRSYEQYF.

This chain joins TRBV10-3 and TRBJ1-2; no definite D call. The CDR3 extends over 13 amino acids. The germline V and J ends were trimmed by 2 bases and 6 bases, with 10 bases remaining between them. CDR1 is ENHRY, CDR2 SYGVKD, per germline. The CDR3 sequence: CAISEGRGDGYTF. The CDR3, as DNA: TGTGCCATCAGTGAGGGCCGGGGAGATGGCTACACCTTC.

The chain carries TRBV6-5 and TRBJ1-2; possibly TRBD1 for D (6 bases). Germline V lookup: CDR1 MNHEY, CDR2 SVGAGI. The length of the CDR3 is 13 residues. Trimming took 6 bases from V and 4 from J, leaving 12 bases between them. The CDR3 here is CASSEGGSYGYTF. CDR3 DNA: TGTGCCAGCAGCGAGGGGGGGAGCTATGGCTACACCTTC.

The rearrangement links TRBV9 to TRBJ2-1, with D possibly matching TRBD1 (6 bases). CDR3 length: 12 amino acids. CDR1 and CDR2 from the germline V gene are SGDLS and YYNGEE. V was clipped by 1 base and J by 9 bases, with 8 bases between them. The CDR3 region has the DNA TGTGCCAGCAGCGTAAGAGGGGGTGAGCAGTTCTTC. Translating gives CASSVRGGEQFF.

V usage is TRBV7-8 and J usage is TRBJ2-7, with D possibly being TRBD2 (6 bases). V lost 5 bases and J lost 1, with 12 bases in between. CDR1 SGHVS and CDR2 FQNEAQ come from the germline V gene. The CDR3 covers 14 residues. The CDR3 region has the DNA TGTGCCAGCAGCCTACTAGCTGATTCCTACGAGCAGTACTTC. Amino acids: CASSLLADSYEQYF.

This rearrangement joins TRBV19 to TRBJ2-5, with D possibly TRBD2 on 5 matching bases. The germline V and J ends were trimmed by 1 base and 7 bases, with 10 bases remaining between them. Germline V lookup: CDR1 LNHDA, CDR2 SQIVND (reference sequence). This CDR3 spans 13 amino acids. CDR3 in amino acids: CASSIGPEGTQYF. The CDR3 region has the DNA TGTGCCAGTAGTATAGGCCCAGAGGGGACCCAGTACTTC.

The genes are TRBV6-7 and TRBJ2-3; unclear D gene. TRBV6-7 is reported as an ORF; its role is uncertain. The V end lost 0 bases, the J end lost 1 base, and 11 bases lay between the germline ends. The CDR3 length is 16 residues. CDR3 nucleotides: TGTGCCAGCAGTTACTCGAGGTGGCGGTGCACAGATACGCAGTATTTT. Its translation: CASSYSRWRCTDTQYF.

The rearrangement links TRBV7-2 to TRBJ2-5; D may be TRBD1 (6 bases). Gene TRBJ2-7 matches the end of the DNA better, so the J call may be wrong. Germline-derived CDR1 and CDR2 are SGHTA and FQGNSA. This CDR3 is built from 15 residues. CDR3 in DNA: TGTGCCAGCAGCTTAACAGGGACGATTACCTACGAGCAGTACTTC. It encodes CASSLTGTITYEQYF.

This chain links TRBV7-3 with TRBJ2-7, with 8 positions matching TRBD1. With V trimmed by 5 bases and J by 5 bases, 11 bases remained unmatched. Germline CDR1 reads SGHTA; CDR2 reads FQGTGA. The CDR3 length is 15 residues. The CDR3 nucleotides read TGTGCCAGCAGCGCGGGGACAGGAGGCCTAAACGAGCAGTACTTC. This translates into CASSAGTGGLNEQYF.

The CDR3: CAWSKRRLYNEQFF. The CDR3 coding sequence is TGTGCCTGGAGTAAGCGCCGACTTTACAATGAGCAGTTCTTC. The V call is TRBV30, the J call TRBJ2-1, with D uncertain. Per the germline V gene, CDR1 is GTSNPN and CDR2 is SVGIG (reference sequence). The germline V and J ends were trimmed by 2 bases and 4 bases, with 12 bases remaining between them. The CDR3 has 14 amino acids.

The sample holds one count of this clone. The CDR3 nucleotides read TGTGCCAGCAGTGGGGGGGCCTATGACGAGCAGTACTTC. It translates to CASSGGAYDEQYF. The genes are TRBV28 and TRBJ2-7, with a tentative D call TRBD2 (7 bases). CDR1 is MDHEN and CDR2 is SYDVKM in the germline V gene. With 5 bases removed from V and 5 bases from J, the gap between germline ends came to 13 bases. This CDR3 contains 13 residues.

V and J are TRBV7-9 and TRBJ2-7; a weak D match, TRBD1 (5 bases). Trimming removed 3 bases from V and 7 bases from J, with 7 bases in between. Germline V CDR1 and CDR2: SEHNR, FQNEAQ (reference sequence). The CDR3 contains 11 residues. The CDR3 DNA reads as TGTGCCAGCAGCTTCAAGGGGGAGCAGTACTTC. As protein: CASSFKGEQYF.

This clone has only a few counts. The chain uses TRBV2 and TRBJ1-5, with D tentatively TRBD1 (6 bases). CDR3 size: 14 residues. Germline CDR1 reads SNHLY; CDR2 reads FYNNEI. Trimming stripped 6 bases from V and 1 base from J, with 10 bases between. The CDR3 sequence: CASRPGVSNQPQHF. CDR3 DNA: TGTGCCAGCAGACCAGGGGTGAGCAATCAGCCCCAGCATTTT. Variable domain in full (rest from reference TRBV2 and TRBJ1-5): EPEVTQTPSHQVTQMGQEVILRCVPISNHLYFYWYRQILGQKVEFLVSFYNNEISEKSEIFDDQFSVERPDGSNFTLKIRSTKLEDSAMYFCASRPGVSNQPQHFGDGTRLSIL.

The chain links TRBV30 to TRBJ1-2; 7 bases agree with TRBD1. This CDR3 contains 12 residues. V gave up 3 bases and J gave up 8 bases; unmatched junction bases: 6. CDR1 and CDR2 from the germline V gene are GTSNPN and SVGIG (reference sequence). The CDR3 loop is CAWSLTGSGYTF. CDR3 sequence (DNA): TGTGCCTGGAGCCTGACAGGGTCAGGCTACACCTTC.

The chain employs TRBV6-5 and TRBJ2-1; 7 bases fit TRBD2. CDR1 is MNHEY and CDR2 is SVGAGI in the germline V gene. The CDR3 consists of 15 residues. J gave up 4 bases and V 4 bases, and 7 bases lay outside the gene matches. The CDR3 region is CASSSRDYPYNEQFF. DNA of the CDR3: TGTGCCAGCAGTTCTCGGGACTATCCATACAATGAGCAGTTCTTC.

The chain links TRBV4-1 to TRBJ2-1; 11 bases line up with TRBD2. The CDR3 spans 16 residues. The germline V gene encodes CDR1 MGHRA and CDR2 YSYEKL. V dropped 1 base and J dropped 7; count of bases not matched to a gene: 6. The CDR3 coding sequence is TGCGCCAGCAGCCAAGTATCACTAGCGGGAGCGAATGAGCAGTTCTTC. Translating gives CASSQVSLAGANEQFF.

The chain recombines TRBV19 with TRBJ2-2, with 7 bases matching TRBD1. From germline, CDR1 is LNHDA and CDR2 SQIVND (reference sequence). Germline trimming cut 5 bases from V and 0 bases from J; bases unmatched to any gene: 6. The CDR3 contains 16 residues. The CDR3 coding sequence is TGTGCCAGTAGTGGGGGTGGGACAGCGAACACCGGGGAGCTGTTTTTT. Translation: CASSGGGTANTGELFF.

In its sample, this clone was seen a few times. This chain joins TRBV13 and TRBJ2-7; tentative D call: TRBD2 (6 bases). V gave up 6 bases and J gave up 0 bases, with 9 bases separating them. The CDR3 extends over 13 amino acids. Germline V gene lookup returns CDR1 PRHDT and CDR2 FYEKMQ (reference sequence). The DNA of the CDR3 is TGTGCCAGCAGTTGGGGACTCTCCTACGAGCAGTACTTC. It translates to CASSWGLSYEQYF. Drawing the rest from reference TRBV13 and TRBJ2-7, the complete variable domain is AAGVIQSPRHLIKEKRETATLKCYPIPRHDTVYWYQQGPGQDPQFLISFYEKMQSDKGSIPDRFSAQQFSDYHSELNMSSLELGDSALYFCASSWGLSYEQYFGPGTRLTVT.

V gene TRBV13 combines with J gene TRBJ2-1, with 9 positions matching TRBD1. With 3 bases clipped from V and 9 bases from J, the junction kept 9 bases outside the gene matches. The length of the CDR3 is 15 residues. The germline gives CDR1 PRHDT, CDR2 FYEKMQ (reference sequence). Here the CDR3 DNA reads TGTGCCAGCAGCTTGGAGATGGACAGGGGAGGTGAGCAGTTCTTC. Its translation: CASSLEMDRGGEQFF.

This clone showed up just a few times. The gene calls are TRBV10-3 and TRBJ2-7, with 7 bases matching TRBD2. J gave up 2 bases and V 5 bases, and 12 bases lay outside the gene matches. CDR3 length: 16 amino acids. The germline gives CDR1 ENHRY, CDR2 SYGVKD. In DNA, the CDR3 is TGTGCCATCAGTCCACACCTCTCTAGCGGCACCTACGAGCAGTACTTC. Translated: CAISPHLSSGTYEQYF.